This TCR beta chain is drawn from a study of cytomegalovirus exposure and HLA in healthy donors. Findings and limits, study-wide: The dataset shows that most TCR sequences were rare, while some public TCRs occurred in many donors.

Regarding this clone: Its target is not known.

Vbeta (60) and Jbeta (13) primers were used in the PCR. Only in-frame clones appear in the TCRdb table, and some are missing; sequencing was by immunoSEQ multiplex PCR. The sample contains about 190,000 clones, around 78% of which appear only once. CDR1 and CDR2 from the germline V gene are KGHSH and LQKENI. There are 14 residues in the CDR3. J was trimmed by 4 bases and V by 6 bases; bases with no gene match: 6. The specimen was PBMCs. This sequence joins TRBV18 and TRBJ1-5, with TRBD1 identical over 7 bases. The sequence came from a woman aged 25 to 45 in good health and CMV-seropositive. The CDR3 is CASSLTGTNQPQHF. The CDR3 DNA follows: TGTGCCAGCTCCCTGACAGGGACTAATCAGCCCCAGCATTTT.